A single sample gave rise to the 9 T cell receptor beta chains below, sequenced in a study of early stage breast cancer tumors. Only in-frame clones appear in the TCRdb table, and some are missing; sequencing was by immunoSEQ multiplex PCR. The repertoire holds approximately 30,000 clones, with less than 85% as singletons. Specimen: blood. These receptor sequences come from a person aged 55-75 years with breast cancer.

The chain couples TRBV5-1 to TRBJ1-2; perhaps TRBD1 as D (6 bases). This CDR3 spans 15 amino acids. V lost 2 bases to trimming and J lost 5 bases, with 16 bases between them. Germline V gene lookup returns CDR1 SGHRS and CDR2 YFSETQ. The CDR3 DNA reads TGCGCCAGCAGCTTTGTGGGGGGGGCCAGGTATGGCTACACCTTC. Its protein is CASSFVGGARYGYTF.

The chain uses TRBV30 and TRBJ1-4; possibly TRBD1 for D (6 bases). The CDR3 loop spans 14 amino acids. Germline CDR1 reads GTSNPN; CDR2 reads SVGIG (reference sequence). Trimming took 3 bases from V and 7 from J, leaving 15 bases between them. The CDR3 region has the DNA TGTGCCTGGAGCCTCACAGGGTTAGGTGAAAAACTGTTTTTT. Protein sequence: CAWSLTGLGEKLFF. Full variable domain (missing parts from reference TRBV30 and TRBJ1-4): SQTIHQWPATLVQPVGSPLSLECTVEGTSNPNLYWYRQAAGRGLQLLFYSVGIGQISSEVPQNLSASRPQDRQFILSSKKLLLSDSGFYLCAWSLTGLGEKLFFGSGTQLSVL.

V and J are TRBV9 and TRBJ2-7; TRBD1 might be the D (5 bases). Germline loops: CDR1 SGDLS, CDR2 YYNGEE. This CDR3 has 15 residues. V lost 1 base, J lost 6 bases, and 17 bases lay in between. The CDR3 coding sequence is TGTGCCAGCAGCGTATCAGGACACCTCCTAGGCGAGCAGTACTTC. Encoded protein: CASSVSGHLLGEQYF.

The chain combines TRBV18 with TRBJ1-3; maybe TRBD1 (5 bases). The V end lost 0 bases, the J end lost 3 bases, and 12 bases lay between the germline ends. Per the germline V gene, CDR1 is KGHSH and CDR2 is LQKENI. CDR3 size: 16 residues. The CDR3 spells CASSPPGGIRGNTIYF. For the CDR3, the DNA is TGTGCCAGCTCACCACCGGGGGGGATTCGTGGAAACACCATATATTTT.

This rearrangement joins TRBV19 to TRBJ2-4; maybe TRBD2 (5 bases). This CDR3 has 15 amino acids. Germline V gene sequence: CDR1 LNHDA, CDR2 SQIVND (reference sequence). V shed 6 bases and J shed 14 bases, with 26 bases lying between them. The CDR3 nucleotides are TGTGCCAGTAGCCCAGTGGGCGGGCCGCAATTGATTAAGTACTTC. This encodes CASSPVGGPQLIKYF.

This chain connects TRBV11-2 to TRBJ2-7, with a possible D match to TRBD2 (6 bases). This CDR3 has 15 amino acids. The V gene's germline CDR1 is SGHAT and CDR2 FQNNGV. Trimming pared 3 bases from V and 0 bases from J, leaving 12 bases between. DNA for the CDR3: TGTGCCAGCAGCTTTAGCGGTACGAGCTCCTACGAGCAGTACTTC. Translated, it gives CASSFSGTSSYEQYF.

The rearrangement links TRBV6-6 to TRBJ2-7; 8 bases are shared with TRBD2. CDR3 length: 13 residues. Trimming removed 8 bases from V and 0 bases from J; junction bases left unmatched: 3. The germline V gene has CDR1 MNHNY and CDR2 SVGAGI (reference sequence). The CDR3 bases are TGTGCCAGCGCCGGGAGGGCCTCCTACGAGCAGTACTTC. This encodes CASAGRASYEQYF.

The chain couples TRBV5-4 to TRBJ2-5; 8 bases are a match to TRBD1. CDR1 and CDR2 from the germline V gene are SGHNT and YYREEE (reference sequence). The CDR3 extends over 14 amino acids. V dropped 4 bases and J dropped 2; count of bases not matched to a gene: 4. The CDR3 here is CASSPRTGQETQYF. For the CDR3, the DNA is TGTGCCAGCAGCCCCAGGACAGGGCAAGAGACCCAGTACTTC.

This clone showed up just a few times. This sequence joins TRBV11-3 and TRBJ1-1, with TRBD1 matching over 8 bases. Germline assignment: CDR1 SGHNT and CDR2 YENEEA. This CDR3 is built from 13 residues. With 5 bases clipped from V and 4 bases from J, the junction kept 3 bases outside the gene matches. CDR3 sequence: CASSRRGRTEAFF. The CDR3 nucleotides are TGTGCCAGCAGCCGCAGGGGGCGCACTGAAGCTTTCTTT.